A few counts support the clone carrying this TCR beta chain. The antigen remains undetermined. The sample originates from a study of CD8+CD57+ T cells in acquired aplastic anemia. About the study: Across the sorted CD4+ and CD8+ cells, DNA amounts averaged about 3.2 ug. Findings and caveats of the study: With respect to CD8+ Simpson's diversity, patients and controls did not differ significantly.

TCR beta VDJ and CDR3 profiling used genomic DNA as template. TCRdb fed the reads into MiXCR, producing one record per CDR3 protein. The sample yields about 180,000 distinct CDR3 sequences, around half seen once. All patients picked for sequencing had shown, by flow cytometry, an expansion of CD8+CD57+ cells. The CDR3 is made up of 15 amino acids. V lost 5 bases, J lost 2 bases, and 7 bases stayed unmatched. The sample was sorted CD4+, CD8+, or CD8+CD57+ T cells (not recorded which) from PBMCs. The chain joins TRBV12-3 or TRBV12-4 to TRBJ2-7, with 9 bases lining up with TRBD1. This receptor was identified in a human donor with aplastic anemia. This CDR3 reads CASSHRDRDTYEQYF. The CDR3 DNA reads TGTGCCAGCAGTCACCGGGACAGGGATACCTACGAGCAGTACTTC.